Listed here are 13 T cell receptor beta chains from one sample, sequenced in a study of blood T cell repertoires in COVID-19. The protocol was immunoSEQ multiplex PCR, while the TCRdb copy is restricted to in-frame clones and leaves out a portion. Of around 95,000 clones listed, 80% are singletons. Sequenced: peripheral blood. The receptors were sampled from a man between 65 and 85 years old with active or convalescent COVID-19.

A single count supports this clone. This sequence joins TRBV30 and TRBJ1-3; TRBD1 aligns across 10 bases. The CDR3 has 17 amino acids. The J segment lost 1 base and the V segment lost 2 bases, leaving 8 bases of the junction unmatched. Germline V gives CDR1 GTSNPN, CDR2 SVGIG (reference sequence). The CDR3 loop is CAWSMTGGFPSGNTIYF. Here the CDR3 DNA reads TGTGCCTGGAGTATGACAGGGGGCTTTCCTTCTGGAAACACCATATATTTT.

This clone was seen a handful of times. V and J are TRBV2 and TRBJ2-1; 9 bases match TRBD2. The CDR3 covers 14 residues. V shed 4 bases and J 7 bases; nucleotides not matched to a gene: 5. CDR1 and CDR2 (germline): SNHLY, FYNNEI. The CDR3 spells CASSGAGGRNEQFF. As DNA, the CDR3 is TGTGCCAGCAGTGGCGCGGGGGGGCGGAATGAGCAGTTCTTC.

In DNA, the CDR3 is TGTGCCAGCAGAAAGAGGGCACGGGACTCCCGAATTCAAGAGACCCAGTACTTC. Its translation is CASRKRARDSRIQETQYF. The gene calls are TRBV28 and TRBJ2-5; D is possibly TRBD2 (6 bases). CDR1 MDHEN and CDR2 SYDVKM come from the germline V gene. The CDR3 runs 18 residues. V was trimmed by 6 bases and J by 2 bases, leaving 25 bases between them.

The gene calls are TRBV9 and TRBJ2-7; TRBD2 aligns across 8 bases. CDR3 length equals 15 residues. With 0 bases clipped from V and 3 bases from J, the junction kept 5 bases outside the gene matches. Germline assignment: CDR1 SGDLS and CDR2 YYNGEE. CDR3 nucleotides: TGTGCCAGCAGCGTAGCTCCCGGGGGGGACTACGAGCAGTACTTC. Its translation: CASSVAPGGDYEQYF.

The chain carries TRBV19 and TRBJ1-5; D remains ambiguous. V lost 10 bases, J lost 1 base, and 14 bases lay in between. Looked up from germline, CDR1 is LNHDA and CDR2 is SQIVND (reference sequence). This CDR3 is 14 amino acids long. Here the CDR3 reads CATKGRESNQPQHF. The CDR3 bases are TGTGCCACCAAGGGCCGGGAAAGCAATCAGCCCCAGCATTTT.

The CDR3 here is CASSSEGGANEKLFF. The CDR3 DNA sequence: TGTGCCAGCAGCTCCGAAGGGGGGGCTAATGAAAAACTGTTTTTT. The rearrangement links TRBV7-9 to TRBJ1-4, with D perhaps matching TRBD1 (6 bases). Germline V gene data show CDR1 as SEHNR and CDR2 as FQNEAQ (reference sequence). The CDR3 is 15 amino acids. The ends were cut back, 4 bases at V and 3 bases at J, with 12 bases in the middle.

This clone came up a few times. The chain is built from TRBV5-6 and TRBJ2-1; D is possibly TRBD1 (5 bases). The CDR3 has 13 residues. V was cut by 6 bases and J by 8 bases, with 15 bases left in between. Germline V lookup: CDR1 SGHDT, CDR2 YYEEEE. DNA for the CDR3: TGTGCCAGCAACCCCTTGGAAGGGGATGAGCAGTTCTTC. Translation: CASNPLEGDEQFF.

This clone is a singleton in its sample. The CDR3 DNA sequence: TGTGCCAGCAGCCAAGAGACAGGGAACTATGGCTACACCTTC. It specifies CASSQETGNYGYTF. The V gene is TRBV3-1 (or the pseudogene TRBV3-2), the J gene TRBJ1-2; 7 nucleotides agree with TRBD1. Germline V gene data show CDR1 as LGHDT and CDR2 as YNNKEL (reference sequence). The V gene end was trimmed by 0 bases and the J gene end by 2 bases; junction bases not matched to a gene: 0. The CDR3 sequence is 14 residues long.

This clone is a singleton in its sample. For the CDR3, the DNA is TGTGCCAGCAGTTACTACAGGGGGGGGAATCAGCCCCAGCATTTT. This codes for CASSYYRGGNQPQHF. J is TRBJ1-5 and V is TRBV6-2 or TRBV6-3; 8 bases are a match to TRBD1. J gave up 4 bases and V 1 base, and 3 bases lay outside the gene matches. The CDR3 has 15 amino acids. Germline values: CDR1 MNHEY, CDR2 SVGEGT.

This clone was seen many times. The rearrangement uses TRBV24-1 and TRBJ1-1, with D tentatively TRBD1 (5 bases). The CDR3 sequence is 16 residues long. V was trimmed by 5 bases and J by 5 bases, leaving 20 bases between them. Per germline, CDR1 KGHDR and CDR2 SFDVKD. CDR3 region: CATSGPFMGRWTEAFF. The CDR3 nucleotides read TGTGCCACCAGTGGTCCTTTCATGGGGCGGTGGACTGAAGCTTTCTTT.

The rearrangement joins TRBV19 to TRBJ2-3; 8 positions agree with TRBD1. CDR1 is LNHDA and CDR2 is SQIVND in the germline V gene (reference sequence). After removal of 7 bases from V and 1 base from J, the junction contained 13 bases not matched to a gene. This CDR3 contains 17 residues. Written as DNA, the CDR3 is TGTGCCAGTAATCAGGGGGCCGGAATGGGTGGCACAGATACGCAGTATTTT. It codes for CASNQGAGMGGTDTQYF.

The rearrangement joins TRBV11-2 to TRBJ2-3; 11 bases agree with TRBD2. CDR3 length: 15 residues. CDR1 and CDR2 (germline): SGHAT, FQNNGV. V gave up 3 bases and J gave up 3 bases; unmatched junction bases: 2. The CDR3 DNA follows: TGTGCCAGCAGCTTTCGGACTAGCGGGACAGATACGCAGTATTTT. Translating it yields CASSFRTSGTDTQYF.

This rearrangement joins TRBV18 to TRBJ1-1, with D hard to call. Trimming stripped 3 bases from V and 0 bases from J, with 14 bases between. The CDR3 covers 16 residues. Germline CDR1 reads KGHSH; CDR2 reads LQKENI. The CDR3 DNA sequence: TGTGCCAGCTCACCCACCGGAGGACCGATGAACACTGAAGCTTTCTTT. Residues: CASSPTGGPMNTEAFF.